What follows are 9 T cell receptor beta chains derived from one specimen sequenced in a study of T cells in Graves' hyperthyroidism and ophthalmopathy. Amplified TCR beta CDR3 regions derived from RNA transcripts. During a first-round RT-PCR of the TCR CDR3, the HTBI primer set was used. A single record per CDR3 protein comes from TCRdb applying MiXCR to the multiplex PCR reads. The sample contains hundreds of thousands of distinct CDR3 sequences, approximately 42% of which appear only once. The sample was peripheral blood or thyroid tissue (not recorded which). The origin of the receptors is an adult man with Graves' disease, either hyperthyroidism or ophthalmopathy (not recorded which).

This clonotype showed up just a few times. The chain recombines TRBV15 with TRBJ1-5, with D possibly matching TRBD1 (6 bases). The CDR3 sequence is 17 residues long. Per germline, CDR1 LNHNV and CDR2 YYDKDF (reference sequence). Between the trimmed V and J ends, which lost 2 bases and 4 bases, there was a span of 18 bases. The CDR3 bases are TGTGCCACCAGCAGAATCCCCCTTAGGGGGAATAATCAGCCCCAGCATTTT. Its translation is CATSRIPLRGNNQPQHF.

Note on this clonotype: This may be a read error: a much more frequent sequence differs by one nucleotide. The chain carries TRBV7-9 and TRBJ1-6; a weak D match, TRBD1 (5 bases). V lost 4 bases and J 5 bases, leaving 12 bases between the germline ends. Germline CDR1 reads SEHNR; CDR2 reads FQNEAQ (reference sequence). This CDR3 has 15 residues. The CDR3 region has the DNA TGTGCCAGCAGCTCCCAGGGTTCCCATAATTCACCCCTCCACTTT. Translation: CASSSQGSHNSPLHF.

In this sample, this clonotype turned up many times. The chain carries TRBV10-3 and TRBJ1-1; D possibly corresponds to TRBD1 (5 bases). The CDR3 loop spans 13 amino acids. V shed 7 bases and J shed 0 bases, with 9 bases lying between them. Germline CDR1 reads ENHRY; CDR2 reads SYGVKD. The CDR3 nucleotides are TGTGCCATCAAGAGGGACCTGAACACTGAAGCTTTCTTT. It translates to CAIKRDLNTEAFF.

The chain links TRBV7-8 to TRBJ1-5; possible D gene TRBD1, 5 bases. The CDR3 extends over 12 amino acids. Germline lookup yields CDR1 SGHVS and CDR2 FQNEAQ. Trimming took 6 bases from V and 5 from J, leaving 8 bases between them. The CDR3 coding sequence is TGTGCCAGCAGGGGGCTCGATCAGCCCCAGCATTTT. This translates into CASRGLDQPQHF.

V is TRBV11-1 and J is TRBJ1-2; 10 nucleotides match TRBD1. Per germline, CDR1 SGHAT and CDR2 FQDESV (reference sequence). V gave up 1 base and J gave up 6 bases; unmatched junction bases: 11. The CDR3 runs to 17 residues. CDR3 sequence reads: CASSLDGTGAFSDGYTF. In nucleotides, the CDR3 is TGTGCCAGCAGCTTAGATGGGACAGGGGCATTCTCAGATGGCTACACCTTC.

In its sample, this clonotype was seen many times. The V gene is TRBV20-1, the J gene TRBJ1-5; D gene uncertain. V shed 3 bases and J shed 11 bases, with 20 bases lying between them. CDR1 is DFQATT, CDR2 SNEGSKA, per germline (reference sequence). The CDR3 consists of 14 residues. CDR3 DNA: TGCAGTGCTAGTCCGCGAGGAGCCGGTGCGGCCCAGCATTTT. It encodes CSASPRGAGAAQHF.

This clonotype has only a few counts. One end of the junction is discordant with germline, which a read error may explain. The chain couples TRBV2 to TRBJ1-4; TRBD1 aligns across 8 bases. Per germline, CDR1 SNHLY and CDR2 FYNNEI. The CDR3 is 14 residues long. CDR3 in amino acids: CASRAGQGNVKLFF. The CDR3 nucleotides read TGTGCCAGCAGGGCTGGACAGGGTAATGTAAAACTGTTTTTT.

The genes are TRBV9 and TRBJ1-1; D uncertain. The CDR3 runs 15 residues. V was cut by 4 bases and J by 2 bases, with 15 bases left in between. Germline assignment: CDR1 SGDLS and CDR2 YYNGEE. CDR3 DNA sequence: TGTGCCAGCAGCCCTCCCCGGGGAATAAACACTGAAGCTTTCTTT. Translation gives CASSPPRGINTEAFF.

The CDR3 spells CATSRGGSGNTIYF. The CDR3 DNA follows: TGTGCCACCAGCAGAGGTGGGTCAGGAAACACCATATATTTT. The genes are TRBV15 and TRBJ1-3; D unclear. Trimming cost V 1 base and J 4 bases, with 8 bases left between them. The CDR3 runs 14 residues. CDR1 and CDR2 from the germline V gene are LNHNV and YYDKDF (reference sequence). Drawing the rest from reference TRBV15 and TRBJ1-3, the complete variable domain is DAMVIQNPRYQVTQFGKPVTLSCSQTLNHNVMYWYQQKSSQAPKLLFHYYDKDFNNEADTPDNFQSRRPNTSFCFLDIRSPGLGDTAMYLCATSRGGSGNTIYFGEGSWLTVV.